These T cell receptor beta chains were read from a single sample in a study of response to subunit inactivated influenza vaccine. Using its own MiXCR run on the RT-PCR reads, TCRdb lists one record per CDR3 protein. The table has some 540,000 distinct CDR3 sequences, around a quarter seen once; the top ten hold 2.5% to 3.5%. In addition, the sample was reused for a study of T cells expressing NK-cell markers.

The sequencing used CD4+ T cells sorted from PBMCs, collected 11 to 12 days after vaccination. The receptors were gathered from a man in his forties or fifties who received an inactivated influenza vaccine. Both conserved end residues are part of each CDR3. D genes are given only for firm matches. A row's size may be missing; if present it is once, few, many or a size class.

v_gene: TRBV4-2
d_gene: TRBD1
abundance: -
j_gene: TRBJ1-2
CDR3nt: TGTGCCAGCAGCCAGGGACAGGGGGAGAACTATGGCTACACCTTC
CDR3aa: CASSQGQGENYGYTF

v_gene: TRBV11-2
d_gene: -
abundance: many
j_gene: TRBJ2-7
CDR3nt: TGTGCCAGCAGCTTAGCGCGACAGACCTACGAGCAGTACTTC
CDR3aa: CASSLARQTYEQYF

v_gene: TRBV6-2/TRBV6-3
d_gene: TRBD1
abundance: -
j_gene: TRBJ2-6
CDR3nt: TGTGCCAGCAGCCAACCCCCGGGTAGGACAGGTCTGTCTGGGGCCAACGTCCTGACTTTC
CDR3aa: CASSQPPGRTGLSGANVLTF

v_gene: TRBV20-1
d_gene: TRBD1
abundance: -
j_gene: TRBJ1-2
CDR3nt: TGCAGTGCTTTGTTCGGGACAGGTCATGGCTACACCTTC
CDR3aa: CSALFGTGHGYTF

v_gene: TRBV6-2/TRBV6-3
d_gene: -
abundance: -
j_gene: TRBJ1-5
CDR3nt: TGTGCCAGCAGTTACGGGCAGCTTTATAGCAATCAGCCCCAGCATTTT
CDR3aa: CASSYGQLYSNQPQHF

v_gene: TRBV12-3/TRBV12-4
d_gene: -
abundance: many
j_gene: TRBJ2-2
CDR3nt: TGTGCCAGCAGATTTCCGAACACCGGGGAGCTGTTTTTT
CDR3aa: CASRFPNTGELFF

v_gene: TRBV5-6
d_gene: TRBD1
abundance: many
j_gene: TRBJ2-7
CDR3nt: TGTGCCAGCAGTCCTTTGACAGGGGGAGGCTCCTACGAGCAGTACTTC
CDR3aa: CASSPLTGGGSYEQYF

v_gene: TRBV7-9
d_gene: -
abundance: many
j_gene: TRBJ1-1
CDR3nt: TGTGCCAGCAGCTTAGATATGAACACTGAAGCTTTCTTT
CDR3aa: CASSLDMNTEAFF

v_gene: TRBV5-6
d_gene: -
abundance: many
j_gene: TRBJ2-7
CDR3nt: TGTGCCAGCAGCCAAGGACAAAGAAGCTACGAGCAGTACTTC
CDR3aa: CASSQGQRSYEQYF

v_gene: TRBV29-1
d_gene: -
abundance: -
j_gene: TRBJ1-2
CDR3nt: TGCAGCGTTGTAAGACAGACAAACTATGGCTACACCTTC
CDR3aa: CSVVRQTNYGYTF

v_gene: TRBV12-3/TRBV12-4
d_gene: -
abundance: few
j_gene: TRBJ1-5
CDR3nt: TGTGCCAGCAGCCAAGGGGAGTCTCAGCCCCAGCATTTT
CDR3aa: CASSQGESQPQHF

v_gene: TRBV3-1
d_gene: -
abundance: -
j_gene: TRBJ2-2
CDR3nt: TGTGCCAGCAGCCAGGGGCACCTGAACACCGGGGAGCTGTTTTTT
CDR3aa: CASSQGHLNTGELFF

v_gene: TRBV11-2
d_gene: -
abundance: -
j_gene: TRBJ1-6
CDR3nt: TGTGCCAGCAGCTTACAGGCTGGGAATTCACCCCTCCACTTT
CDR3aa: CASSLQAGNSPLHF

v_gene: TRBV10-3
d_gene: TRBD2
abundance: -
j_gene: TRBJ2-2
CDR3nt: TGTGCCATCAATGGACTAGCACACACGGAGAACACCGGGGAGCTGTTTTTT
CDR3aa: CAINGLAHTENTGELFF

v_gene: TRBV20-1
d_gene: -
abundance: few
j_gene: TRBJ2-5
CDR3nt: TGCAGTGCTAGAGTAGAACCTCAAGAGACCCAGTACTTC
CDR3aa: CSARVEPQETQYF

v_gene: TRBV5-1
d_gene: TRBD1
abundance: -
j_gene: TRBJ2-2
CDR3nt: TGCGCCAGCAGCAAGGGACAGGGTGACACCGGGGAGCTGTTTTTT
CDR3aa: CASSKGQGDTGELFF

v_gene: TRBV7-2
d_gene: TRBD2
abundance: many
j_gene: TRBJ2-7
CDR3nt: TGTGCCAGCAGCCCCCGGGGACTAGCTTCCTCCTACGAGCAGTACTTC
CDR3aa: CASSPRGLASSYEQYF

v_gene: TRBV29-1
d_gene: -
abundance: few
j_gene: TRBJ2-3
CDR3nt: TGCAGCGTTGAAGCCGTGCATACGCAGTATTTT
CDR3aa: CSVEAVHTQYF

v_gene: TRBV20-1
d_gene: TRBD2
abundance: many
j_gene: TRBJ2-3
CDR3nt: TGCAGTGCTAGGGGGGGTAGCGGGAGCCAAAAATTGCTAACAGATACGCAGTATTTT
CDR3aa: CSARGGSGSQKLLTDTQYF

v_gene: TRBV5-1
d_gene: -
abundance: -
j_gene: TRBJ1-2
CDR3nt: TGCGCCAGCAGCTTGGCCTCAACGCTCTCGAACGGCTACACCTTC
CDR3aa: CASSLASTLSNGYTF

v_gene: TRBV20-1
d_gene: TRBD2
abundance: few
j_gene: TRBJ2-6
CDR3nt: TGCAGTGCCGCTGGACTAGCGGGTGCTGGGGCCAACGTCCTGACTTTC
CDR3aa: CSAAGLAGAGANVLTF

v_gene: TRBV11-1
d_gene: TRBD2
abundance: -
j_gene: TRBJ2-7
CDR3nt: TGTGCCAGCAGCCCACGACTAGCGGTTAGAACCTCTAGGAGCTCCTACGAGCAGTACTTC
CDR3aa: CASSPRLAVRTSRSSYEQYF

v_gene: TRBV12-3/TRBV12-4
d_gene: -
abundance: many
j_gene: TRBJ2-7
CDR3nt: TGTGCCAGCGGGGCGGACGGAAAGTACGAGCAGTACTTC
CDR3aa: CASGADGKYEQYF

v_gene: TRBV27
d_gene: -
abundance: -
j_gene: TRBJ2-7
CDR3nt: TGTGCCAGCACCCTACAAAGGGGGACAATCTACGAGCAGTACTTC
CDR3aa: CASTLQRGTIYEQYF

v_gene: TRBV20-1
d_gene: TRBD2
abundance: few
j_gene: TRBJ2-1
CDR3nt: TGCAGTGCTTTCCATAGCGGGTCCTCCTACAATGAGCAGTTCTTC
CDR3aa: CSAFHSGSSYNEQFF

v_gene: TRBV6-1
d_gene: TRBD1
abundance: once
j_gene: TRBJ1-5
CDR3nt: TGTGCCAGCAGTGAACAGGGGGGGGGCAATCAGCCCCAGCATTTT
CDR3aa: CASSEQGGGNQPQHF

v_gene: TRBV27
d_gene: TRBD1
abundance: few
j_gene: TRBJ1-1
CDR3nt: TGTGCCAGCAGTCCCGGGACAGGGAAAGGAGGGGACACTGAAGCTTTCTTT
CDR3aa: CASSPGTGKGGDTEAFF

v_gene: TRBV20-1
d_gene: -
abundance: -
j_gene: TRBJ1-5
CDR3nt: TGCAGTGCTTCCTGGTGGGCAGATAGCAATCAGCCCCAGCATTTT
CDR3aa: CSASWWADSNQPQHF

v_gene: TRBV7-8
d_gene: -
abundance: -
j_gene: TRBJ2-5
CDR3nt: TGTGCCAGCAGCCAACCAGGGGTCCTCGTGGAGACCCAGTACTTC
CDR3aa: CASSQPGVLVETQYF

v_gene: TRBV6-2/TRBV6-3
d_gene: TRBD1
abundance: -
j_gene: TRBJ2-1
CDR3nt: TGTGCCAGCAGACCTACGGGACAGTACAATGAGCAGTTCTTC
CDR3aa: CASRPTGQYNEQFF

v_gene: TRBV9
d_gene: -
abundance: -
j_gene: TRBJ1-3
CDR3nt: TGTGCCAGCACACCGGGGGATAGGTCTGGAAACACCATATATTTT
CDR3aa: CASTPGDRSGNTIYF

v_gene: TRBV11-3
d_gene: TRBD2
abundance: -
j_gene: TRBJ2-3
CDR3nt: TGTGCCAGCAGCTCGGGAGGACTAGCGGGAAACACAGATACGCAGTATTTT
CDR3aa: CASSSGGLAGNTDTQYF

v_gene: TRBV6-1
d_gene: -
abundance: -
j_gene: TRBJ2-2
CDR3nt: TGTGCCAGCAGTCGCTATACAGGGAACACCGGGGAGCTGTTTTTT
CDR3aa: CASSRYTGNTGELFF

v_gene: TRBV4-2
d_gene: TRBD2
abundance: few
j_gene: TRBJ2-7
CDR3nt: TGTGCCAGCAGCCAAGTCGGGAGGGCCTACGAGCAGTACTTC
CDR3aa: CASSQVGRAYEQYF

v_gene: TRBV20-1
d_gene: TRBD1
abundance: -
j_gene: TRBJ2-1
CDR3nt: TGCAGTGCTCTGGGGTGGGACAGCTCCTACAATGAGCAGTTCTTC
CDR3aa: CSALGWDSSYNEQFF

v_gene: TRBV4-2
d_gene: TRBD2
abundance: -
j_gene: TRBJ2-7
CDR3nt: TGTGCCAGCAGCCAAGGGGGACTAGCGGATTACGAGCAGTACTTC
CDR3aa: CASSQGGLADYEQYF

v_gene: TRBV11-2
d_gene: -
abundance: many
j_gene: TRBJ1-1
CDR3nt: TGTGCCAGCAGGCTCGAACAGAACACTGAAGCTTTCTTT
CDR3aa: CASRLEQNTEAFF

v_gene: TRBV15
d_gene: -
abundance: -
j_gene: TRBJ2-2
CDR3nt: TGTGCCACCAGCACTTCCTACCTCGGACCCAGCACCGGGGAGCTGTTTTTT
CDR3aa: CATSTSYLGPSTGELFF

v_gene: TRBV25-1
d_gene: TRBD1
abundance: few
j_gene: TRBJ1-1
CDR3nt: TGTGCCAGCTCAAAGGAACAGGGGGTGACTGAAGCTTTCTTT
CDR3aa: CASSKEQGVTEAFF

v_gene: TRBV20-1
d_gene: -
abundance: few
j_gene: TRBJ1-4
CDR3nt: TGCTGCTATACGGGGTCTAATGAAAAACTGTTTTTT
CDR3aa: CCYTGSNEKLFF

v_gene: TRBV6-1
d_gene: TRBD1
abundance: few
j_gene: TRBJ1-4
CDR3nt: TGTGCCAGCAGGACGCCAGGGACAGGGGGCAATGAAAAACTGTTTTTT
CDR3aa: CASRTPGTGGNEKLFF

v_gene: TRBV20-1
d_gene: TRBD2
abundance: -
j_gene: TRBJ2-6
CDR3nt: TGCAGTGCTAGAGATCCGGGAGGTCACTCTGGGGCCAACGTCCTGACTTTC
CDR3aa: CSARDPGGHSGANVLTF

v_gene: TRBV19
d_gene: TRBD2
abundance: -
j_gene: TRBJ2-1
CDR3nt: TGTGCCAGTAGTATCCTAGCGGGAGCTGGTGAGCAGTTCTTC
CDR3aa: CASSILAGAGEQFF

v_gene: TRBV20-1
d_gene: -
abundance: -
j_gene: TRBJ1-4
CDR3nt: TGCAGTGCTCGTACGACATCAACTAATGAAAAACTGTTTTTT
CDR3aa: CSARTTSTNEKLFF

v_gene: TRBV6-5
d_gene: -
abundance: -
j_gene: TRBJ2-7
CDR3nt: TGTGCCAGCAGTTACTACCCGGGAGCTTCCTACGAGCAGTACTTC
CDR3aa: CASSYYPGASYEQYF